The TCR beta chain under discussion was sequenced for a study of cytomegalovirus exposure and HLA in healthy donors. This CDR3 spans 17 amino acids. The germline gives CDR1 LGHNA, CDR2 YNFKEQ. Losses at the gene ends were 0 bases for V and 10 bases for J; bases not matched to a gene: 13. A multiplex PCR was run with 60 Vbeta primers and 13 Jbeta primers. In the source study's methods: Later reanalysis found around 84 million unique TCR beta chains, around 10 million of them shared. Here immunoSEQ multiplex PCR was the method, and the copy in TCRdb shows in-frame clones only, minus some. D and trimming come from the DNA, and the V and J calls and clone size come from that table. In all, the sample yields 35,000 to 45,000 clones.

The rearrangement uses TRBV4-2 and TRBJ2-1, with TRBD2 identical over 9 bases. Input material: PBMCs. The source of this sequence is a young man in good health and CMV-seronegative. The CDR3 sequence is CASSQDMSGRPSGEQFF. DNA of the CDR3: TGTGCCAGCAGCCAAGACATGAGCGGGAGGCCCTCGGGGGAGCAGTTCTTC.